Following are 20 T cell receptor beta chains from one sample sequenced in a study of T cells in Graves' hyperthyroidism and ophthalmopathy. Authors of the study amplified TCR beta CDR3 regions from RNA transcripts. Researchers ran a first-round RT-PCR on the TCR CDR3 using the HTBI primer set. TCRdb called the multiplex PCR reads again in MiXCR, with one record for every CDR3 protein. This table holds fewer than 250,000 distinct CDR3 sequences, over 15% found once. The sequencing input was blood. Receptor source: a woman between 18 and 30 years old with Graves' ophthalmopathy.

There are many counts of this clonotype. The chain is built from TRBV12-3 or TRBV12-4 and TRBJ2-3; perhaps TRBD1 as D (7 bases). This CDR3 spans 16 amino acids. V lost 6 bases, J lost 2 bases, and 18 bases lay in between. CDR3 in DNA: TGTGCCAGCAGCAGGGGGGCGGGGCTTCCCACAGATACGCAGTATTTT. It specifies CASSRGAGLPTDTQYF.

This clonotype has a count of ten or more. The rearrangement joins TRBV5-1 to TRBJ2-3; 10 bases are a match to TRBD2. Germline V CDR1 and CDR2: SGHRS, YFSETQ. J lost 3 bases, V lost 5 bases, and 6 bases had no gene match. This CDR3 is 15 amino acids long. For the CDR3, the DNA is TGCGCCAGCAGTCAGAGCGGGAGGGGGACAGATACGCAGTATTTT. Amino acid sequence: CASSQSGRGTDTQYF.

This clonotype was seen repeatedly, ten times or more. This chain links TRBV30 with TRBJ2-3; D not certain. The CDR3 contains 14 residues. CDR1 GTSNPN and CDR2 SVGIG come from the germline V gene (reference sequence). Trimming shortened V by 4 bases and J by 5 bases, and 16 bases separated the two germline ends. The CDR3 DNA follows: TGTGCCTGGACTTACCCCCCCCCTCTAGATACGCAGTATTTT. It yields the protein CAWTYPPPLDTQYF. Supplemented by reference TRBV30 and TRBJ2-3, the full variable domain reads SQTIHQWPATLVQPVGSPLSLECTVEGTSNPNLYWYRQAAGRGLQLLFYSVGIGQISSEVPQNLSASRPQDRQFILSSKKLLLSDSGFYLCAWTYPPPLDTQYFGPGTRLTVL.

This clonotype has at least ten counts. The chain combines TRBV6-1 with TRBJ1-1; the D is unclear. V was cut by 9 bases and J by 4 bases, with 12 bases left in between. The CDR3 contains 12 residues. Germline CDR1 is MNHNS and CDR2 is SASEGT. CDR3 residues: CASRKQSTEAFF. The DNA for the CDR3 is TGTGCCAGTAGGAAACAGTCCACTGAAGCTTTCTTT.

The V gene is TRBV10-3, the J gene TRBJ2-5; 7 bases line up with TRBD1. With V trimmed by 5 bases and J by 5 bases, 5 bases remained unmatched. The CDR3 covers 13 residues. Germline V gene lookup returns CDR1 ENHRY and CDR2 SYGVKD. Written as DNA, the CDR3 is TGTGCCATCAGTCAGACAGGGTGGGAGACCCAGTACTTC. Translation gives CAISQTGWETQYF.

This clonotype was observed many times. V gene TRBV5-1 combines with J gene TRBJ2-3; no definite D call. V shed 1 base and J shed 2 bases, with 11 bases lying between them. The CDR3 is 15 residues long. Germline V gives CDR1 SGHRS, CDR2 YFSETQ. In DNA, the CDR3 is TGCGCCAGCAGCTTGAGTACTACACCCACAGATACGCAGTATTTT. Protein product: CASSLSTTPTDTQYF.

The chain couples TRBV9 to TRBJ2-3; maybe TRBD1 (5 bases). V gave up 0 bases and J gave up 1 base, with 12 bases separating them. Per germline, CDR1 SGDLS and CDR2 YYNGEE. The CDR3 contains 16 residues. CDR3 protein: CASSVDGQGRTDTQYF. CDR3 sequence (DNA): TGTGCCAGCAGCGTAGATGGGCAGGGTCGCACAGATACGCAGTATTTT.

This clonotype came up many times. The chain employs TRBV6-2 or TRBV6-3 and TRBJ2-2; tentative D call: TRBD1 (5 bases). V lost 8 bases, J lost 6 bases, and 16 bases lay in between. Germline assignment: CDR1 MNHEY and CDR2 SVGEGT. This CDR3 is built from 14 residues. The CDR3 protein is CASRSAVGAGELFF. The CDR3 DNA follows: TGTGCCAGCCGGTCCGCGGTAGGGGCCGGGGAGCTGTTTTTT.

This clonotype was recorded at least ten times. The genes are TRBV7-2 and TRBJ2-7, with D possibly TRBD1 on 6 matching bases. Trimming pared 3 bases from V and 3 bases from J, leaving 12 bases between. The CDR3 length is 14 residues. The V gene's germline CDR1 is SGHTA and CDR2 FQGNSA. The CDR3 sequence: CASSLEPGHYEQYF. CDR3 nucleotides: TGTGCCAGCAGCTTGGAACCGGGACACTACGAGCAGTACTTC.

Remarks on this clonotype: A much larger clone differs from this one at a single base, so this may be a read error. CDR3 loop: CASALALRGDYGYTF. The CDR3 region has the DNA TGTGCCAGCGCCCTTGCCCTTCGGGGCGACTATGGCTACACCTTC. The chain couples TRBV6-1 to TRBJ1-2; possible D gene TRBD1, 5 bases. The V gene lost 8 bases and the J gene lost 3 bases, with 19 bases spanning the gap. Per the germline V gene, CDR1 is MNHNS and CDR2 is SASEGT. CDR3 length equals 15 residues.

This clonotype was counted only a few times. This sequence may be a read error, since a much larger clone differs from it by one base. V usage is TRBV12-3 or TRBV12-4 and J usage is TRBJ2-1; no clear D. This CDR3 contains 12 residues. V lost 1 base and J lost 10, with 8 bases in between. The CDR3 sequence: CASSLETSEQFF. The CDR3 DNA reads TGTGCCAGCAGTTTAGAGACCTCGGAGCAGTTCTTC.

This clonotype was counted at least ten times. The rearrangement links TRBV20-1 to TRBJ2-1, with a weak D call TRBD2 (5 bases). Germline V gene data show CDR1 as DFQATT and CDR2 as SNEGSKA (reference sequence). The CDR3 has 14 amino acids. V lost 2 bases to trimming and J lost 2 bases, with 10 bases between them. CDR3 nucleotide sequence: TGCAGTGCTAGAACGGGAATAACCTACAATGAGCAGTTCTTC. Residues: CSARTGITYNEQFF.

There are many counts of this clonotype. V is TRBV28 and J is TRBJ1-5; 7 bases map to TRBD1. Trimming cost V 10 bases and J 3 bases; bases outside gene matches: 6. Germline CDR1 is MDHEN and CDR2 is SYDVKM. The CDR3 extends over 13 amino acids. CDR3 sequence: CATRGQINQPQHF. For the CDR3, the DNA is TGTGCCACCCGGGGACAGATCAATCAGCCCCAGCATTTT.

This chain connects TRBV27 to TRBJ2-1; the D gene is possibly TRBD2 (5 bases). The CDR3 is 14 amino acids. Trimming stripped 4 bases from V and 7 bases from J, with 14 bases between. The germline CDR1 and CDR2 sequences are MNHEY and SMNVEV (reference sequence). This CDR3 is CASSWRTLQNEQFF. In DNA form, the CDR3 reads TGTGCCAGCAGTTGGAGGACCCTACAAAATGAGCAGTTCTTC.

This clonotype was observed at least ten times. The V call is TRBV19, the J call TRBJ1-2, with no clear D. Germline V CDR1 and CDR2: LNHDA, SQIVND (reference sequence). V lost 7 bases and J lost 2, with 8 bases in between. CDR3 length: 12 residues. CDR3 sequence (DNA): TGTGCCAGTACCGAAGGGAACTATGGCTACACCTTC. It encodes CASTEGNYGYTF.

This clonotype appeared many times. The rearrangement joins TRBV6-1 to TRBJ2-4; 11 bases map to TRBD2. The CDR3 sequence is 18 residues long. The germline V gene has CDR1 MNHNS and CDR2 SASEGT. Germline trimming cut 6 bases from V and 0 bases from J; bases unmatched to any gene: 10. CDR3 sequence (DNA): TGTGCCAGCAGGGTACTAGCGGGGGCGATGCTAGCCAAAAACATTCAGTACTTC. It yields the protein CASRVLAGAMLAKNIQYF.

The CDR3 bases are TGTGGGCTAGGGCCGAAGGGATCCTACGAGCAGTACTTC. Translation gives CGLGPKGSYEQYF. This rearrangement joins TRBV30 to TRBJ2-7; D gene unclear. CDR1 and CDR2 from the germline V gene are GTSNPN and SVGIG (reference sequence). The length of the CDR3 is 13 residues.

The chain combines TRBV25-1 with TRBJ1-4, with D hard to call. The CDR3 loop spans 13 amino acids. The germline CDR1 and CDR2 sequences are MGHDK and SYGVNS. Trimming pared 4 bases from V and 5 bases from J, leaving 8 bases between. The CDR3 protein is CASSAHRNEKLFF. Here the CDR3 DNA reads TGTGCCAGCAGTGCACACAGAAATGAAAAACTGTTTTTT.

This clonotype was picked up many times. The chain employs TRBV7-9 and TRBJ1-5; D gene unclear. Germline assignment: CDR1 SEHNR and CDR2 FQNEAQ (reference sequence). The CDR3 totals 15 residues. With 5 bases removed from V and 0 bases from J, the gap between germline ends came to 11 bases. This CDR3 reads CASSPSGSSNQPQHF. CDR3 coding DNA: TGTGCCAGCAGCCCTTCGGGATCTAGCAATCAGCCCCAGCATTTT. The full variable domain, in which reference TRBV7-9 and TRBJ1-5 provide the parts outside the CDR3, is DTGVSQNPRHKITKRGQNVTFRCDPISEHNRLYWYRQTLGQGPEFLTYFQNEAQLEKSRLLSDRFSAERPKGSFSTLEIQRTEQGDSAMYLCASSPSGSSNQPQHFGDGTRLSIL.

The chain joins TRBV9 to TRBJ2-7; 7 bases fit TRBD2. This CDR3 has 14 residues. Germline V gene sequence: CDR1 SGDLS, CDR2 YYNGEE. J gave up 4 bases and V 4 bases, and 8 bases lay outside the gene matches. The CDR3 protein is CASSYRGEGYEQYF. CDR3 coding DNA: TGTGCCAGCAGCTACCGCGGGGAGGGATACGAGCAGTACTTC.